This T cell receptor beta chain was sequenced during a study of blood T cells in healthy people across ages. Combining a sample-barcoded 5' primer with a J-beta primer mix, a second PCR ran for about 7 to 11 cycles. TCRdb reprocessed the 5' RACE reads via MiXCR and lists one record per CDR3 protein. The table shows roughly 1.9 million distinct CDR3 sequences, with 35% to 50% occurring only once. The V gene's germline CDR1 is MNHEY and CDR2 SVGAGI. The CDR3 has 14 residues. V was clipped by 4 bases and J by 5 bases, with 9 bases between them. This TCR was sampled from a human donor in good health. Sequencing was done on a sample of blood. The V call is TRBV6-5, the J call TRBJ1-6; D uncertain. The CDR3 loop is CASSSGFHNSPLHF. Here the CDR3 DNA reads TGTGCCAGCAGTTCGGGGTTTCATAATTCACCCCTCCACTTT.